Presented here are 15 T cell receptor beta chains from one specimen sequenced in a study of control samples from healthy donors and cancer patients. TCRdb's table, derived via immunoSEQ multiplex PCR, lists solely in-frame clones and lacks some. Among 80,000 to 100,000 clones listed, 80% to 90% were seen once. Sequenced material: blood. These receptors were taken from a man aged 25-45 years in good health.

This clone was seen just once. The chain's CDR3 is CASSSRVFTYEQYF. CDR3 nucleotide sequence: TGTGCCAGCAGTTCCCGGGTCTTCACCTACGAGCAGTACTTC. V gene TRBV6-1 combines with J gene TRBJ2-7; D gene ambiguous. Germline CDR1 MNHNS, CDR2 SASEGT. Between the trimmed V and J ends, which lost 5 bases and 2 bases, there was a span of 13 bases. This CDR3 is 14 amino acids long.

This chain uses TRBV19 with TRBJ2-5; D gene unclear. CDR3 size: 13 residues. Germline V lookup: CDR1 LNHDA, CDR2 SQIVND (reference sequence). Trimming removed 1 base from V and 7 bases from J, with 10 bases in between. The CDR3 DNA sequence: TGTGCCAGTAGTATAGCAACGGGTCGGACCCAGTACTTC. Its translation is CASSIATGRTQYF.

The chain employs TRBV13 and TRBJ2-7, with TRBD2 identical over 9 bases. The CDR3 is made up of 15 amino acids. V gave up 0 bases and J gave up 5 bases; unmatched junction bases: 5. The germline CDR1 and CDR2 sequences are PRHDT and FYEKMQ (reference sequence). The CDR3 DNA sequence: TGTGCCAGCAGCTTAGGAGCGGGAGGTTTGAACGAGCAGTACTTC. Translation gives CASSLGAGGLNEQYF.

The chain has TRBV6-6 and TRBJ1-5, with D tentatively TRBD1 (5 bases). This CDR3 comprises 17 residues. Looked up from germline, CDR1 is MNHNY and CDR2 is SVGAGI (reference sequence). Trimming removed 5 bases at V and 5 bases at J, with 22 bases between. In nucleotides, the CDR3 is TGTGCCAGCAGTCTCCGGGGTTTTGGGGGTGATGATCAGCCCCAGCATTTT. This sequence encodes CASSLRGFGGDDQPQHF.

The chain has TRBV4-1 and TRBJ1-6, with D unresolved. The CDR3 covers 12 residues. V was trimmed by 1 base and J by 9 bases, leaving 4 bases between them. Germline assignment: CDR1 MGHRA and CDR2 YSYEKL. The CDR3: CASSQVGSPLHF. The CDR3 region has the DNA TGCGCCAGCAGCCAAGTAGGTTCACCCCTCCACTTT.

The chain has TRBV10-1 and TRBJ2-3; TRBD2 is a possible D gene (5 bases). The CDR3 length is 13 residues. Trimming took 6 bases from V and 11 from J, leaving 18 bases between them. Per the germline V gene, CDR1 is WNHNN and CDR2 is SYGVQD (reference sequence). The CDR3 DNA reads as TGCGCCAGCAGCCAATACCGGGAAAGCGGGCAGTATTTT. Protein: CASSQYRESGQYF.

This clone showed up just a few times. This chain joins TRBV9 and TRBJ2-2; tentative D call: TRBD2 (6 bases). CDR3 size: 16 residues. V was pared by 3 bases and J by 1 base, with 13 bases between. Germline CDR1 SGDLS, CDR2 YYNGEE. In DNA form, the CDR3 reads TGTGCCAGCAGCGCACAAGGGACTTGGAACACCGGGGAGCTGTTTTTT. This encodes CASSAQGTWNTGELFF. The full variable domain, with the rest looked up from reference TRBV9 and TRBJ2-2, is DSGVTQTPKHLITATGQRVTLRCSPRSGDLSVYWYQQSLDQGLQFLIQYYNGEERAKGNILERFSAQQFPDLHSELNLSSLELGDSALYFCASSAQGTWNTGELFFGEGSRLTVL.

The chain couples TRBV4-1 to TRBJ2-7, with TRBD1 matching over 8 bases. Germline V lookup: CDR1 MGHRA, CDR2 YSYEKL. Germline trimming cut 1 base from V and 1 base from J; bases unmatched to any gene: 18. The length of the CDR3 is 20 residues. This CDR3 is CASSQVTALGRTGKSYEQYF. In DNA, the CDR3 is TGCGCCAGCAGCCAAGTTACCGCTTTAGGACGGACAGGGAAGTCCTACGAGCAGTACTTC.

The CDR3 bases are TGTGCCAGCAGCCAAAGCACCCAGGGGGAGCAGTACTTC. Its translation: CASSQSTQGEQYF. The chain combines TRBV14 with TRBJ2-7, with D possibly matching TRBD1 (6 bases). This CDR3 contains 13 residues. V was clipped by 2 bases and J by 7 bases, with 12 bases between them. From germline, CDR1 is SGHDN and CDR2 FVKESK. The whole variable domain, remainder taken from reference TRBV14 and TRBJ2-7, is EAGVTQFPSHSVIEKGQTVTLRCDPISGHDNLYWYRRVMGKEIKFLLHFVKESKQDESGMPNNRFLAERTGGTYSTLKVQPAELEDSGVYFCASSQSTQGEQYFGPGTRLTVT.

The rearrangement uses TRBV28 and TRBJ1-5; possible D gene TRBD1, 6 bases. Germline V gene sequence: CDR1 MDHEN, CDR2 SYDVKM. Trimming pared 3 bases from V and 2 bases from J, leaving 14 bases between. This CDR3 has 16 amino acids. The CDR3: CASSFMGGLGNQPQHF. CDR3 in DNA: TGTGCCAGCAGTTTTATGGGGGGGCTAGGCAATCAGCCCCAGCATTTT.

The chain links TRBV7-2 to TRBJ2-6; D not resolved. V lost 2 bases to trimming and J lost 0 bases, with 17 bases between them. The length of the CDR3 is 19 residues. The V gene's germline CDR1 is SGHTA and CDR2 FQGNSA. CDR3 loop: CASSLRSGSASSGANVLTF. CDR3 in DNA: TGTGCCAGCAGCTTAAGATCTGGTTCGGCATCCTCTGGGGCCAACGTCCTGACTTTC.

The gene calls are TRBV6-1 and TRBJ1-3; D remains ambiguous. V was cut by 2 bases and J by 4 bases, with 9 bases left in between. CDR3 length: 14 amino acids. The germline CDR1 and CDR2 sequences are MNHNS and SASEGT. CDR3 sequence: CASSEKGYGNTIYF. In DNA, the CDR3 is TGTGCCAGCAGTGAAAAAGGGTACGGAAACACCATATATTTT.

This clone was seen only a few times. The CDR3, as DNA: TGTGCCAGCAGTGATGTGACAGGGGATCAGCCCCAGCATTTT. This encodes CASSDVTGDQPQHF. J is TRBJ1-5 and V is TRBV2; TRBD1 aligns across 8 bases. CDR1 is SNHLY and CDR2 is FYNNEI in the germline V gene. CDR3 size: 14 residues. After removal of 3 bases from V and 5 bases from J, the junction contained 3 bases not matched to a gene.

V usage is TRBV2 and J usage is TRBJ1-4; 7 nucleotides agree with TRBD1. Germline loops: CDR1 SNHLY, CDR2 FYNNEI. Unmatched junction bases numbered 9, after V lost 6 bases and J lost 8 bases. The length of the CDR3 is 14 residues. Written as DNA, the CDR3 is TGTGCCAGCAGGGAAATCGGGACAGACGAAAAACTGTTTTTT. This gives the protein CASREIGTDEKLFF.

CDR3 sequence: CASSSGQVGDSPLHF. The CDR3 bases are TGTGCCAGCAGCTCTGGACAGGTCGGAGATTCACCCCTCCACTTT. This chain uses TRBV7-3 with TRBJ1-6, with 7 bases that match TRBD1. The CDR3 runs to 15 residues. V gave up 4 bases and J gave up 8 bases; unmatched junction bases: 8. Germline values: CDR1 SGHTA, CDR2 FQGTGA.